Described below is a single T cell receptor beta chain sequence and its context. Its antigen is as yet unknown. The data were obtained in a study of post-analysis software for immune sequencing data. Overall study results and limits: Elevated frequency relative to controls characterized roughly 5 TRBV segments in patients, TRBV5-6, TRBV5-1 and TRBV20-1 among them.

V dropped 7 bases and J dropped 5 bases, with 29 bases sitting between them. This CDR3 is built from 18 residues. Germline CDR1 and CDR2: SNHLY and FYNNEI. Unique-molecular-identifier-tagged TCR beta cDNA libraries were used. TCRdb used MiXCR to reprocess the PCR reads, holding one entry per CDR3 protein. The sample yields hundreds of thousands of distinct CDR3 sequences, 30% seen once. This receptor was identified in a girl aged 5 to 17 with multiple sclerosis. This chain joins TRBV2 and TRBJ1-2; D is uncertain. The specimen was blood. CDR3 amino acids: CASNLRRSTLTIGYGYTF. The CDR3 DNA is TGTGCCAGCAATCTCCGCCGTTCCACTCTCACTATAGGGTATGGCTACACCTTC.